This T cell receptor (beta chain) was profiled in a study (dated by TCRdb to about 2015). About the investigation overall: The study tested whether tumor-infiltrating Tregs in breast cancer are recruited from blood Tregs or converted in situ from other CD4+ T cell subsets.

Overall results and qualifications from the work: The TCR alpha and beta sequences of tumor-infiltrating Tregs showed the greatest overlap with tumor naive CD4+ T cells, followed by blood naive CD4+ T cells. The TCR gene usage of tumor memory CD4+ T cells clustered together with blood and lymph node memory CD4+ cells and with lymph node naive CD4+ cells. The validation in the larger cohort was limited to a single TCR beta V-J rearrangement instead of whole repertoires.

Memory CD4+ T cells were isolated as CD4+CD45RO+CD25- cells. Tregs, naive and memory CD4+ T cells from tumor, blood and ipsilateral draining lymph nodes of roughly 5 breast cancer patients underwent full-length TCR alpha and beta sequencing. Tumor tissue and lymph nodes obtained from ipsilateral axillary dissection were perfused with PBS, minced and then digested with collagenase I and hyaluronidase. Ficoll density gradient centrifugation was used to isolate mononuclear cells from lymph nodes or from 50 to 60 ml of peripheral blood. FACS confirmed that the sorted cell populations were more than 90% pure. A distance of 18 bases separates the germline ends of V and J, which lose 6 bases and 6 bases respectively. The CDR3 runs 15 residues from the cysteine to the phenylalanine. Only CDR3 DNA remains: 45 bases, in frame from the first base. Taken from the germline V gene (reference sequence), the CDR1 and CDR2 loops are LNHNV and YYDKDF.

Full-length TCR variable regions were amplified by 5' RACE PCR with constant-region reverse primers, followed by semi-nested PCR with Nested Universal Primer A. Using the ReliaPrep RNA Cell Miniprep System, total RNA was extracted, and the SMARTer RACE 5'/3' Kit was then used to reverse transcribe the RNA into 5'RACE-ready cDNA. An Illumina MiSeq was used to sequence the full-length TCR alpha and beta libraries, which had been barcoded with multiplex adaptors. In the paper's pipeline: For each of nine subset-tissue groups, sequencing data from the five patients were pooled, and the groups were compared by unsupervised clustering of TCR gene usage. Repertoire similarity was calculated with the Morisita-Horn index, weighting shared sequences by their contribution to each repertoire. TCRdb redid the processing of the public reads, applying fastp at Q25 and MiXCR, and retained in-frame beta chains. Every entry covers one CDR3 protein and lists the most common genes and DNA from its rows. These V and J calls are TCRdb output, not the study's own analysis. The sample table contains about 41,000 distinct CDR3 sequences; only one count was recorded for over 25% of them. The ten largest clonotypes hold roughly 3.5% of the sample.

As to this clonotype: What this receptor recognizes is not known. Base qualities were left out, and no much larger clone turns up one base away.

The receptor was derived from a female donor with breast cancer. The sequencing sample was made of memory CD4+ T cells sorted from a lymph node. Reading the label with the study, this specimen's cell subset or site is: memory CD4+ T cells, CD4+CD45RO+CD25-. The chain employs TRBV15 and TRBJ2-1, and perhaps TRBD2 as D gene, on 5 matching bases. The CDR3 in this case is CATRRVSIVGNEQFF. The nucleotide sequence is TGTGCCACCAGGCGGGTTAGTATAGTTGGCAATGAGCAGTTCTTC.